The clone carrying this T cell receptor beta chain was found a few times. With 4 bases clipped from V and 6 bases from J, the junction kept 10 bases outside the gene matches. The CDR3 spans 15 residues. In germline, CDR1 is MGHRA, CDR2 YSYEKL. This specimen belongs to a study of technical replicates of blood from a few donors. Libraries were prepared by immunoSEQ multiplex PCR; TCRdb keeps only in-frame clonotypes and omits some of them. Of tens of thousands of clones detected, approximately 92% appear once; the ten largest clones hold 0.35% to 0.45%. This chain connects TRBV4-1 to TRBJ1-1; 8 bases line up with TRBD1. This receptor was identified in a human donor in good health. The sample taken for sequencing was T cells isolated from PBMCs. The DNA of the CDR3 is TGCGCCAGCAGCCTCGCCCCGGGACAGGATTCTGAAGCTTTCTTT. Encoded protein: CASSLAPGQDSEAFF.